The rows below give T cell receptor beta chains drawn from one sample of a study of blood T cell repertoires in COVID-19. Clones were read by immunoSEQ multiplex PCR, and TCRdb kept only the in-frame ones, dropping some. The sample has a few hundred thousand clones; less than 90% are singletons. Specimen: peripheral blood. These receptors came from a woman aged 60-75 years who had recovered from COVID-19. CDR3s include the opening cysteine and the closing phenylalanine or tryptophan. A D gene is named only where the DNA matches it firmly. Size is omitted from some rows. Given values are once, few, many or a class for expanded clones.

CDR3nt,CDR3aa,j_gene,d_gene,abundance,v_gene
TGTGCCAGCAGCACTGGACAGGGCGGGGAGACCCAGTACTTC,CASSTGQGGETQYF,TRBJ2-5,TRBD1,-,TRBV2
TGTGCCAGCAGCCAAGATATAGTTGCTTTCTTT,CASSQDIVAFF,TRBJ1-1,-,-,TRBV3-1/TRBV3-2
TGTGCCAGCAGCCAAGGGACTAGCGGGGCGCCCTACAATGAGCAGTTCTTC,CASSQGTSGAPYNEQFF,TRBJ2-1,TRBD2,-,TRBV3-1/TRBV3-2
TGTGCCAGCAGCTTTAGCGCGAACACCGGGGAGCTGTTTTTT,CASSFSANTGELFF,TRBJ2-2,-,-,TRBV7-3
TGTGCCAGCAGCTTAGGAGGGACACCACTCTACGAGCAGTACTTC,CASSLGGTPLYEQYF,TRBJ2-7,-,-,TRBV7-9
TGTGCCAGCAGCCGTATTACAGGGACCGAGCAGTACTTC,CASSRITGTEQYF,TRBJ2-7,-,-,TRBV27
TGCGCCAGCAGCCCGGGACTAGCGGGGGGTGTATCCTACAATGAGCAGTTCTTC,CASSPGLAGGVSYNEQFF,TRBJ2-1,TRBD2,-,TRBV5-1
TGCGCCAGCAGCTTGGAGTTGGGGGAGGGATATAATTCACCCCTCCACTTT,CASSLELGEGYNSPLHF,TRBJ1-6,-,once,TRBV5-1
TGTGCCAGCAGTTACAGGGGCAATCAGCCCCAGCATTTT,CASSYRGNQPQHF,TRBJ1-5,-,-,TRBV7-2
TGTGCCAGCAGGCGGCCGGACTATAATTCACCCCTCCACTTT,CASRRPDYNSPLHF,TRBJ1-6,-,-,TRBV6-5
TGTGCCAGCAGTGAAGGGGGCGTTTGGGACAGGGGACGTCAGCCCCAGCATTTT,CASSEGGVWDRGRQPQHF,TRBJ1-5,TRBD1,-,TRBV2
TGTGCCAGCAGTCGTCCCGAGGAAAAACTGTTTTTT,CASSRPEEKLFF,TRBJ1-4,-,-,TRBV7-9
TGCGCCAGCAGCCAGCCACAGGACAGGGATGACACCGGGGAGCTGTTTTTT,CASSQPQDRDDTGELFF,TRBJ2-2,TRBD1,-,TRBV4-1
TGTGCCAGCAGCCAAGATGGACTCTTCTCCTACAATGAGCAGTTCTTC,CASSQDGLFSYNEQFF,TRBJ2-1,-,-,TRBV3-1/TRBV3-2
TGTGCCAGCAGCTTGATACAGGGGGTGGGTTATGGCTACACCTTC,CASSLIQGVGYGYTF,TRBJ1-2,TRBD1,-,TRBV5-4
TGTGCCAGGAAAGAGGACTTAGCGGCCAACGTCCTGACTTTC,CARKEDLAANVLTF,TRBJ2-6,-,-,TRBV2
TGTGCCAGCAGCTTAGTAAGCGGGGGAGCGGAAGGCTACACCTTC,CASSLVSGGAEGYTF,TRBJ1-2,-,-,TRBV7-2
TGTGCCTCATACCTAGGGACAGGGGGCGGCTACACCTTC,CASYLGTGGGYTF,TRBJ1-2,TRBD1,-,TRBV30
TGTGCCAGTGGGTACCGGGACAGACAAGAGACCCAGTACTTC,CASGYRDRQETQYF,TRBJ2-5,TRBD1,-,TRBV7-2
TGCGCCAGCAGCCAGATTGGGCTAGCGGGGGACCACTACAATGAGCAGTTCTTC,CASSQIGLAGDHYNEQFF,TRBJ2-1,TRBD2,-,TRBV5-1
TGTGCCAGCAGCCTGATACGGTGGGGCTACACCTTC,CASSLIRWGYTF,TRBJ1-2,-,-,TRBV7-9
TGCGCCAGCAGTCAATCCCCGGGACTAGCGGGCGATTGCCCGCCCTACAATGAGCAGTTCTTC,CASSQSPGLAGDCPPYNEQFF,TRBJ2-1,TRBD2,-,TRBV23-1
TGCGCCAGCAGCTTGGTATTTGGGGCGGATGGCTACACCTTC,CASSLVFGADGYTF,TRBJ1-2,-,-,TRBV5-1
TGCGCCAGCAGCCAACCCGGACAGGGGACTAACTATGGCTACACCTTC,CASSQPGQGTNYGYTF,TRBJ1-2,TRBD1,-,TRBV4-1
TGTGCCTGGAGTGCTGACAGGTGGGGGAAACTGTTTTTT,CAWSADRWGKLFF,TRBJ1-4,-,-,TRBV30
TGTGCCAGCAGTTACTCGGGGGGACTAGCTGCGTACGAGCAGTACTTC,CASSYSGGLAAYEQYF,TRBJ2-7,TRBD2,-,TRBV6-2/TRBV6-3
TGTGCCAGCAGCCCAGGCACCGGTTACTATGGCTACACCTTC,CASSPGTGYYGYTF,TRBJ1-2,-,-,TRBV7-2
TGTGCCAGCAGGGATATCACAACCTCGGGACAGGGGGCCCCGAACACTGAAGCTTTCTTT,CASRDITTSGQGAPNTEAFF,TRBJ1-1,TRBD1,-,TRBV2
TGTGCCAGCAGTGCCAGGGAAGGCACTGAAGCTTTCTTT,CASSAREGTEAFF,TRBJ1-1,-,-,TRBV25-1
TGTGCCAGCAGCCAGGGACAGGGGTACTACGAGCAGTACTTC,CASSQGQGYYEQYF,TRBJ2-7,TRBD1,-,TRBV11-2
TGTGCCAGTAGTCCCATAAGCGGGGCAGATACGCAGTATTTT,CASSPISGADTQYF,TRBJ2-3,TRBD2,-,TRBV19
TGTGCCAGCAGCTTATCGGGAGTCCTAACGGAAGCTTTCTTT,CASSLSGVLTEAFF,TRBJ1-1,-,-,TRBV7-9
TGTGCCAGCACCCAGACTAGCTACTACGAGCAGTACTTC,CASTQTSYYEQYF,TRBJ2-7,TRBD2,-,TRBV2
TGCAGTGCTCTTCAGGACAGGGTGGCCCTCTTT,CSALQDRVALF,TRBJ1-1,TRBD1,-,TRBV20-1
TGTGCCAGTAGTTCCACATTCGGGGGAATGGTTGCACCCCTCCACTTT,CASSSTFGGMVAPLHF,TRBJ1-6,-,-,TRBV19
TGCGCCAGCAGCTTTGGCAGACATAGCAATCAGCCCCAGCATTTT,CASSFGRHSNQPQHF,TRBJ1-5,-,-,TRBV5-1
TGTGCCAGCAGTGGACAGGGGGGAACTGAAGCTTTCTTT,CASSGQGGTEAFF,TRBJ1-1,TRBD1,-,TRBV2
TGTGCCAGCAGCCCGACCGGCGGGGGGGCCGAGTTCTTC,CASSPTGGGAEFF,TRBJ2-1,TRBD2,-,TRBV3-1/TRBV3-2
TGTGCTAGTGGTTTGGGACAGGGAACTAATAGCAATCAGCCCCAGCATTTT,CASGLGQGTNSNQPQHF,TRBJ1-5,TRBD1,-,TRBV12-5
TGCGCCAGCAGCTTGACTTCCCTCCAAGAGACCCAGTACTTC,CASSLTSLQETQYF,TRBJ2-5,-,-,TRBV5-1
TGTGCCAGCCGGGACAGGGAGGAGGAGCAGTACTTC,CASRDREEEQYF,TRBJ2-7,TRBD1,-,TRBV5-4